This T cell receptor beta chain comes out of a study of blood T cell repertoires in COVID-19. Some clones are missing from TCRdb's copy, which holds only in-frame ones; the method was immunoSEQ multiplex PCR. Here the sample spans 200,000 to 250,000 clones, roughly 80% being singletons. V dropped 1 base and J dropped 8; count of bases not matched to a gene: 5. The CDR3 consists of 15 residues. From germline, CDR1 is SGHRS and CDR2 YFSETQ. This receptor was taken from a woman aged 80 or older with COVID-19, enrolled during active disease. The specimen was peripheral blood. The chain is built from TRBV5-1 and TRBJ2-1; 11 bases fit TRBD2. In DNA form, the CDR3 reads TGCGCCAGCAGCTTGCCACTAGCGGGAGCCGATGAGCAGTTCTTC. This codes for CASSLPLAGADEQFF.